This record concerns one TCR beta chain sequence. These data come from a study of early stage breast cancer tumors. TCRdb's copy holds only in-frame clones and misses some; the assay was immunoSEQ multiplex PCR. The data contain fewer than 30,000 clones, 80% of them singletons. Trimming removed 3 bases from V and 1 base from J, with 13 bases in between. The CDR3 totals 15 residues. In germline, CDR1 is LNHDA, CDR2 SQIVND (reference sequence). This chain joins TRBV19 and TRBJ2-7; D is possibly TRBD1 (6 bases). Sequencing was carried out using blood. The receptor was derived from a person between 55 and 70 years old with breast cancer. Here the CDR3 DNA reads TGTGCCAGTAGTATTCGGACAGCCCGATCCTACGAGCAGTACTTC. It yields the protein CASSIRTARSYEQYF.